These 8 T cell receptor beta chains were all obtained from the same sample, sequenced in a study of cytomegalovirus exposure and HLA in healthy donors. The PCR ran on 60 Vbeta and 13 Jbeta primers. The assay was immunoSEQ multiplex PCR, and TCRdb's table has in-frame clones only and misses some. The sample lists about 180,000 clones, about 80% occurring once. Sequenced: PBMCs. The source of these receptors is a man aged 60-69 years in good health and CMV-seronegative.

The V gene is TRBV27, the J gene TRBJ2-7; possibly TRBD1 for D (6 bases). The CDR3 consists of 13 residues. Germline-derived CDR1 and CDR2 are MNHEY and SMNVEV (reference sequence). The ends were cut back, 6 bases at V and 3 bases at J, with 12 bases in the middle. The CDR3 is CASRRGQHYEQYF. The CDR3 DNA reads as TGTGCCAGCAGGAGGGGACAACACTACGAGCAGTACTTC.

This chain uses TRBV27 with TRBJ1-2; the match to TRBD1 covers 12 bases. Germline values: CDR1 MNHEY, CDR2 SMNVEV (reference sequence). CDR3 length: 16 amino acids. V lost 1 base and J lost 8; bases outside the gene matches: 8. CDR3 loop: CASSLLGGTGGGGYTF. The DNA for the CDR3 is TGTGCCAGCAGTTTATTGGGTGGGACAGGGGGCGGAGGCTACACCTTC.

Only a few counts were recorded for this clone. The rearrangement uses TRBV19 and TRBJ2-7; 10 bases are shared with TRBD1. The germline CDR1 and CDR2 sequences are LNHDA and SQIVND (reference sequence). This CDR3 is 14 amino acids long. V gave up 4 bases and J gave up 2 bases; unmatched junction bases: 2. CDR3 coding DNA: TGTGCCAGTAGTAGTGGGACAGGGGCCTACGAGCAGTACTTC. Its protein product is CASSSGTGAYEQYF.

The genes are TRBV5-5 and TRBJ2-2, with 9 bases matching TRBD1. V trimming: 1 base; J trimming: 2 bases; junction bases outside the gene matches: 9. The CDR3 has 18 residues. Germline V gene sequence: CDR1 SGHKS, CDR2 YYEKEE (reference sequence). In DNA, the CDR3 is TGTGCCAGCAGCTTGAGATTCGGACAGGGGCCTAACACCGGGGAGCTGTTTTTT. Residues: CASSLRFGQGPNTGELFF.

J is TRBJ1-5 and V is TRBV28; the match to TRBD1 covers 7 bases. The V gene end was trimmed by 6 bases and the J gene end by 6 bases; junction bases not matched to a gene: 8. This CDR3 contains 14 residues. Per germline, CDR1 MDHEN and CDR2 SYDVKM. In nucleotides, the CDR3 is TGTGCCAGCAGCGAACAGGGGATGGGTCAGCCCCAGCATTTT. This translates into CASSEQGMGQPQHF.

The genes are TRBV30 and TRBJ1-1; D remains unclear. This CDR3 spans 11 amino acids. V was shortened by 3 bases and J by 6 bases, with 8 bases between the two germline ends. Germline CDR1 is GTSNPN and CDR2 is SVGIG (reference sequence). CDR3 in amino acids: CAWSRLPEAFF. CDR3 nucleotide sequence: TGTGCCTGGAGCCGACTCCCTGAAGCTTTCTTT.

V and J are TRBV5-5 and TRBJ1-2, with a possible D match to TRBD1 (6 bases). Trimming took off 1 base at V and 3 bases at J, with 7 bases between the two ends. CDR1 and CDR2 from the germline V gene are SGHKS and YYEKEE (reference sequence). The length of the CDR3 is 13 residues. The CDR3 region is CASSLSGDYGYTF. As DNA, the CDR3 is TGTGCCAGCAGCTTGTCAGGGGACTATGGCTACACCTTC.

The chain joins TRBV6-6 to TRBJ1-2; perhaps TRBD1 as D (5 bases). Trimming removed 11 bases at V and 4 bases at J, with 17 bases between. Germline values: CDR1 MNHNY, CDR2 SVGAGI (reference sequence). The CDR3 length is 13 residues. This chain's CDR3 is CAGSPTVGYGYTF. The CDR3 region has the DNA TGTGCCGGATCGCCGACAGTAGGCTATGGCTACACCTTC.